This TCR beta chain was sequenced during a study of cytomegalovirus exposure and HLA in healthy donors. Across the study: Earlier findings included approximately 120 million unique TCR beta sequences obtained from approximately 170 million T cells. Points from the study as a whole: The number of N-insertions in an Asian-associated ancestry cluster was reportedly below the 666-donor mean in a later analysis.

Both 60 Vbeta primers and 13 Jbeta primers went into the PCR. Generated by immunoSEQ multiplex PCR, the TCRdb table keeps only in-frame clones and is missing some. This sample has approximately 75,000 clones; about 74% occur once, and the top ten carry 11%. As for this clone: Its cognate antigen is unknown.

CDR1 and CDR2 (germline): SGDLS, YYNGEE. J lost 4 bases, V lost 0 bases, and 5 bases had no gene match. The CDR3 is made up of 15 amino acids. The chain has TRBV9 and TRBJ1-1; TRBD1 matches at 8 bases. Sequenced sample: PBMCs. The sequence was collected from a woman aged 60-75 years in good health and CMV-seropositive. CDR3 DNA sequence: TGTGCCAGCAGCGTAGCAGGGGGCATTGGCACTGAAGCTTTCTTT. Its translation is CASSVAGGIGTEAFF.